This TCR beta chain was retrieved from a study of T cell repertoires in cytomegalovirus infection. Study details: From public TCR beta signatures came an indication of both CMV infection and matching HLA type.

V was clipped by 3 bases and J by 9 bases, with 9 bases between them. The CDR3 runs 12 residues. On this clonotype: The antigen is unknown.

Study-level findings and limits: The response measured ex vivo was dominated by TCR beta clonotypes (HLA-C-restricted and CMV-specific). Cumulative frequency of public TCR beta families picked out carriers of CMV plus the relevant HLA.

TCRdb re-derived calls from the reads in MiXCR, one entry per CDR3 protein. This repertoire shows hundreds of thousands of distinct CDR3 sequences, 25% to 40% found once; its top ten account for under 15%. V and J are TRBV12-3 or TRBV12-4 and TRBJ2-1; D is perhaps TRBD2 (6 bases). The receptor was derived from a human donor in good health (CMV status not recorded). Some clones in this sample may be carry-over from other donors' samples. Sequencing used cultured CD8+ T cells from PBMCs, obtained from culture after CMV antigen stimulation. The CDR3 spells CASSFGLFEQFF. The CDR3 DNA reads as TGTGCCAGCAGTTTCGGACTATTTGAGCAGTTCTTC.